This note documents a single T cell receptor beta chain sequence. The sample is drawn from a study of blood T cell repertoires in COVID-19. Overall study context: Samples of COVID-19 (acute and convalescent) were obtained from the United States, Italy and Spain.

The CDR3 length is 16 residues. Looked up from germline, CDR1 is LGHDT and CDR2 is YNNKEL (reference sequence). The V and J ends lost 0 bases and 6 bases, in that order; junction bases with no gene match: 7. In the original analysis: Amplification of reference gene primers was used by the study to estimate nucleated cell counts. Data came from immunoSEQ multiplex PCR; TCRdb stores just in-frame clones and leaves some out. That table supplies the V and J calls and clone size; D and trimming were determined from the DNA. The sample lists 70,000 to 85,000 clones, around four fifths occurring once. The TCR originated in a human donor in a cohort sampled during active COVID-19. This rearrangement joins TRBV3-1 (or the pseudogene TRBV3-2) to TRBJ2-3, with 9 positions matching TRBD2. The specimen was peripheral blood. This CDR3 is CASSQDSGSGSDTQYF. CDR3 in DNA: TGTGCCAGCAGCCAAGATAGCGGTAGCGGGAGTGATACGCAGTATTTT.